These 32 T cell receptor beta chains were all obtained from the same sample, sequenced in a study of T cells in localized non-small cell lung cancer (TCRdb year 2020). Libraries were built with the immunoSEQ multiplex PCR assay. Here the immuneACCESS table is served through TCRdb, limited to in-frame sequences with V and J called. Missing clones are a known gap in these copies; in checked studies unresolved V genes cover under half, and the rest lacks a known reason. The sample records approximately 31,000 clones, about nine tenths of which are singletons. Approximately 4% of the sample is taken by the ten largest. Sequenced material: peripheral blood, taken before any cancer treatment. The receptor set was obtained from a male donor at least 60 years old with stage III lung adenocarcinoma.

The chain has TRBV7-3 and TRBJ2-5; 8 bases map to TRBD1. TRBJ2-7 matches the DNA end more closely, so the J call is doubtful. This CDR3 spans 15 amino acids. Per germline, CDR1 SGHTA and CDR2 FQGTGA. The CDR3 region is CASSLGQGLSYEQYF. As DNA, the CDR3 is TGTGCCAGCAGCTTAGGACAGGGCTTGTCCTACGAGCAGTACTTC.

The chain links TRBV5-1 to TRBJ1-1, with D maybe TRBD1 (6 bases). The CDR3 loop spans 16 amino acids. V shed 2 bases and J shed 5 bases, with 19 bases lying between them. Looked up from germline, CDR1 is SGHRS and CDR2 is YFSETQ. The CDR3 DNA reads TGCGCCAGCAGCTTCAGGGTCTTAGGAGGGGGAACTGAAGCTTTCTTT. The encoded protein is CASSFRVLGGGTEAFF.

The CDR3 region is CASSLEGLADKEQFF. The CDR3 DNA reads as TGTGCCAGCAGCTTAGAGGGACTAGCGGATAAAGAGCAGTTCTTC. The chain is built from TRBV5-4 and TRBJ2-1, with 11 bases fitting TRBD2. Germline CDR1 and CDR2: SGHNT and YYREEE (reference sequence). Losses at the gene ends were 2 bases for V and 10 bases for J; bases not matched to a gene: 8. CDR3 size: 15 residues. The full variable domain, in which reference TRBV5-4 and TRBJ2-1 provide the parts outside the CDR3, is ETGVTQSPTHLIKTRGQQVTLRCSSQSGHNTVSWYQQALGQGPQFIFQYYREEENGRGNFPPRFSGLQFPNYSSELNVNALELDDSALYLCASSLEGLADKEQFFGPGTRLTVL.

The V call is TRBV6-5, the J call TRBJ1-1, with D maybe TRBD1 (6 bases). Germline loops: CDR1 MNHEY, CDR2 SVGAGI. This CDR3 region has 15 residues. The V gene lost 6 bases and the J gene lost 1 base, with 15 bases spanning the gap. The CDR3 loop reads CASSPNQGTNTEAFF. As DNA, the CDR3 is TGTGCCAGCAGCCCTAACCAGGGGACGAACACTGAAGCTTTCTTT.

The chain employs TRBV5-1 and TRBJ1-5; TRBD1 matches at 8 bases. CDR3 size: 14 residues. V was pared by 4 bases and J by 7 bases, with 7 bases of the junction left unmatched. Germline-derived CDR1 and CDR2 are SGHRS and YFSETQ. For the CDR3, the DNA is TGCGCCAGCAGCCTCTTCGCAGGGGGCCAGCCCCAGCATTTT. Amino acid sequence: CASSLFAGGQPQHF.

The chain has TRBV27 and TRBJ2-2; D uncertain. This CDR3 comprises 12 residues. Germline V gene data show CDR1 as MNHEY and CDR2 as SMNVEV (reference sequence). The germline V and J ends were trimmed by 6 bases and 5 bases, with 7 bases remaining between them. The CDR3, as DNA: TGTGCCAGCAGCGGAATAACCGGGGAGCTGTTTTTT. Encoded protein: CASSGITGELFF.

The CDR3 reads CASSFQGQLNTEAFF. The CDR3 DNA sequence: TGTGCCAGCAGCTTCCAAGGACAGTTGAACACTGAAGCTTTCTTT. The genes are TRBV11-2 and TRBJ1-1, with D perhaps TRBD1 (6 bases). Germline V gene lookup returns CDR1 SGHAT and CDR2 FQNNGV. V shed 3 bases and J shed 0 bases, with 11 bases lying between them. CDR3 size: 15 residues.

This chain joins TRBV19 and TRBJ1-2, with TRBD1 matching over 8 bases. The CDR3 spans 16 residues. Germline V lookup: CDR1 LNHDA, CDR2 SQIVND (reference sequence). Trimming removed 9 bases from V and 1 base from J; junction bases left unmatched: 13. The CDR3 DNA is TGTGCCAGCCATTCTGGACAGGGCCTCGGTAACTATGGCTACACCTTC. This gives the protein CASHSGQGLGNYGYTF.

The V and J genes are TRBV2 and TRBJ1-2; D is unresolved. The CDR3 loop spans 13 amino acids. Per germline, CDR1 SNHLY and CDR2 FYNNEI. Trimming took off 10 bases at V and 7 bases at J, with 19 bases between the two ends. The CDR3 DNA reads as TGTGCCACCAGCCCTTCGTCCATCCCTGGCTACACCTTC. Residues: CATSPSSIPGYTF.

The chain recombines TRBV19 with TRBJ1-2, with TRBD1 identical over 9 bases. The CDR3 has 13 amino acids. V was clipped by 3 bases and J by 10 bases; unmatched bases: 6. Germline lookup yields CDR1 LNHDA and CDR2 SQIVND (reference sequence). The CDR3 sequence is CASSIRDRVHYTF. CDR3 DNA sequence: TGTGCCAGTAGTATCCGGGACAGGGTTCACTACACCTTC.

The rearrangement joins TRBV18 to TRBJ1-6; no firm D call. CDR3 size: 13 residues. With 2 bases removed from V and 13 bases from J, the gap between germline ends came to 12 bases. The germline V gene has CDR1 KGHSH and CDR2 LQKENI. The CDR3 is CASSPGQGAPLHF. The CDR3 bases are TGTGCCAGCTCACCAGGGCAAGGAGCCCCCCTCCACTTT.

J is TRBJ1-1 and V is TRBV19; a weak D match, TRBD1 (6 bases). Germline CDR1 and CDR2: LNHDA and SQIVND (reference sequence). There are 13 residues in the CDR3. Trimming removed 3 bases from V and 6 bases from J, with 11 bases in between. The DNA for the CDR3 is TGTGCCAGTAGTATTACAGGGATACCTGAAGCTTTCTTT. Amino acid sequence: CASSITGIPEAFF. Full variable domain (rest looked up from reference TRBV19 and TRBJ1-1): DGGITQSPKYLFRKEGQNVTLSCEQNLNHDAMYWYRQDPGQGLRLIYYSQIVNDFQKGDIAEGYSVSREKKESFPLTVTSAQKNPTAFYLCASSITGIPEAFFGQGTRLTVV.

V is TRBV6-5 and J is TRBJ2-5; D is perhaps TRBD1 (5 bases). The CDR3 loop spans 15 amino acids. Trimming pared 3 bases from V and 4 bases from J, leaving 15 bases between. CDR1 is MNHEY, CDR2 SVGAGI, per germline. CDR3 region: CASSYKAGPVETQYF. CDR3 DNA sequence: TGTGCCAGCAGTTATAAGGCAGGGCCCGTAGAGACCCAGTACTTC.

The gene calls are TRBV28 and TRBJ1-5; no firm D call. CDR3 size: 16 residues. Trimming cost V 5 bases and J 2 bases, with 16 bases left between them. Germline V gene data show CDR1 as MDHEN and CDR2 as SYDVKM. CDR3 sequence: CASSLSKVGGNQPQHF. DNA of the CDR3: TGTGCCAGCAGTCTGAGTAAGGTCGGGGGCAATCAGCCCCAGCATTTT.

This chain links TRBV16 with TRBJ1-5; 9 bases are a match to TRBD1. The CDR3 consists of 15 residues. V lost 1 base and J lost 4; bases outside the gene matches: 2. In germline, CDR1 is KGHSY, CDR2 FQNENV. The CDR3 loop reads CASSQLGTGNQPQHF. The CDR3 nucleotides are TGTGCCAGCAGCCAATTGGGGACAGGGAATCAGCCCCAGCATTTT.

J is TRBJ2-2 and V is TRBV19; TRBD1 matches at 9 bases. The CDR3 runs to 15 residues. Looked up from germline, CDR1 is LNHDA and CDR2 is SQIVND (reference sequence). V was pared by 7 bases and J by 7 bases, with 10 bases of the junction left unmatched. The CDR3 nucleotides are TGTGCCAGTACGCTTCGGACAGGGGTAGACGGGGAGCTGTTTTTT. This codes for CASTLRTGVDGELFF.

The chain combines TRBV27 with TRBJ2-5, with 10 positions matching TRBD1. Germline CDR1 and CDR2: MNHEY and SMNVEV (reference sequence). J lost 9 bases, V lost 4 bases, and 17 bases had no gene match. The CDR3 consists of 17 residues. For the CDR3, the DNA is TGTGCCAGCAGTTCCCCGACAGGGGGCGTCTTGGGGGCGGCCCAGTACTTC. Translating gives CASSSPTGGVLGAAQYF.

This clone has just a few counts. The gene calls are TRBV7-7 and TRBJ2-5; unclear D gene. This CDR3 has 13 residues. V was pared by 4 bases and J by 2 bases, with 8 bases between. Germline lookup yields CDR1 SSHAT and CDR2 FNYEAQ (reference sequence). CDR3 residues: CASSSRSQETQYF. DNA for the CDR3: TGTGCCAGCAGCTCTAGGAGTCAAGAGACCCAGTACTTC.

CDR3 loop: CASSTTGDHQPQHF. The CDR3, as DNA: TGTGCCAGCAGTACCACAGGGGACCATCAGCCCCAGCATTTT. The rearrangement uses TRBV6-5 and TRBJ1-5; 7 bases fit TRBD1. Germline CDR1 and CDR2: MNHEY and SVGAGI. This CDR3 has 14 amino acids. The V segment lost 5 bases and the J segment 5 bases; nucleotides outside the gene matches: 6.

V and J are TRBV7-2 and TRBJ2-7, with 9 nucleotides matching TRBD2. The junction had 1 base not matched to a gene; V was cut back by 2 bases and J by 2 bases. The CDR3 has 14 amino acids. Germline CDR1 SGHTA, CDR2 FQGNSA. The CDR3 protein is CASSLQREAYEQYF. The CDR3 DNA sequence: TGTGCCAGCAGCTTACAGCGGGAGGCCTACGAGCAGTACTTC.

The chain joins TRBV6-1 to TRBJ2-7; D perhaps matches TRBD1 (6 bases). V was trimmed by 1 base and J by 2 bases, leaving 12 bases between them. The CDR3 totals 15 residues. Per the germline V gene, CDR1 is MNHNS and CDR2 is SASEGT. CDR3: CASSEGPGETYEQYF. CDR3 in DNA: TGTGCCAGCAGTGAAGGTCCAGGGGAGACCTACGAGCAGTACTTC.

This chain joins TRBV2 and TRBJ2-5; no clear D gene. V was shortened by 2 bases and J by 3 bases, with 1 base between the two germline ends. This CDR3 has 11 residues. Germline CDR1 is SNHLY and CDR2 is FYNNEI. CDR3 region: CASSEKETQYF. The CDR3 bases are TGTGCCAGCAGTGAAAAAGAGACCCAGTACTTC.

V and J are TRBV18 and TRBJ1-2; 7 nucleotides agree with TRBD1. The germline V gene encodes CDR1 KGHSH and CDR2 LQKENI. V shed 4 bases and J 3 bases; nucleotides not matched to a gene: 5. The CDR3 runs 14 residues. The CDR3 region is CASSHTGTDYGYTF. DNA of the CDR3: TGTGCCAGCTCACATACCGGGACAGACTATGGCTACACCTTC. The full variable domain, rest sourced from reference TRBV18 and TRBJ1-2, is NAGVMQNPRHLVRRRGQEARLRCSPMKGHSHVYWYRQLPEEGLKFMVYLQKENIIDESGMPKERFSAEFPKEGPSILRIQQVVRGDSAAYFCASSHTGTDYGYTFGSGTRLTVV.

The chain employs TRBV7-2 and TRBJ2-7; 15 nucleotides match TRBD2. This CDR3 contains 19 residues. V lost 1 base and J lost 3; bases outside the gene matches: 10. Per germline, CDR1 SGHTA and CDR2 FQGNSA. The CDR3 sequence: CASSLGVRTSGGAVYEQYF. The CDR3 bases are TGTGCCAGCAGCTTAGGAGTACGGACTAGCGGGGGGGCCGTCTACGAGCAGTACTTC. Full variable domain (missing parts from reference TRBV7-2 and TRBJ2-7): GAGVSQSPSNKVTEKGKDVELRCDPISGHTALYWYRQSLGQGLEFLIYFQGNSAPDKSGLPSDRFSAERTGGSVSTLTIQRTQQEDSAVYLCASSLGVRTSGGAVYEQYFGPGTRLTVT.

The J gene is TRBJ2-5, the V gene TRBV5-1; possibly TRBD2 for D (6 bases). The CDR3 consists of 12 residues. CDR1 SGHRS and CDR2 YFSETQ come from the germline V gene. V lost 6 bases and J 3 bases, leaving 9 bases between the germline ends. The CDR3 DNA reads TGCGCCAGCAAGTCGGGGGAAGAGACCCAGTACTTC. This codes for CASKSGEETQYF.

The V gene is TRBV6-1, the J gene TRBJ1-5; 10 bases fit TRBD1. This CDR3 spans 16 amino acids. The germline V gene encodes CDR1 MNHNS and CDR2 SASEGT. The J segment lost 7 bases and the V segment lost 0 bases, leaving 6 bases of the junction unmatched. The CDR3 bases are TGTGCCAGCAGTGAAGCGTGGGACAGGGGTATACAGCCCCAGCATTTT. It codes for CASSEAWDRGIQPQHF.

This sequence joins TRBV2 and TRBJ1-1; the match to TRBD1 covers 7 bases. This CDR3 is built from 14 residues. The J segment lost 0 bases and the V segment lost 7 bases, leaving 5 bases of the junction unmatched. Per the germline V gene, CDR1 is SNHLY and CDR2 is FYNNEI. The CDR3 protein is CASNRDSMNTEAFF. CDR3 bases: TGTGCCAGCAATCGGGACAGTATGAACACTGAAGCTTTCTTT.

This clone was counted only a few times. The V call is TRBV2, the J call TRBJ2-1; D perhaps matches TRBD2 (5 bases). Deletions cut 7 bases from V and 1 base from J, with 14 bases between. The CDR3 is made up of 15 amino acids. Germline CDR1 SNHLY, CDR2 FYNNEI. CDR3 DNA: TGTGCCAGCAACCCGACTACTACTTCCTACAATGAGCAGTTCTTC. Translating it yields CASNPTTTSYNEQFF.

This clone was seen just once. V gene TRBV27 combines with J gene TRBJ1-1, with D possibly matching TRBD1 (5 bases). The germline V gene encodes CDR1 MNHEY and CDR2 SMNVEV (reference sequence). The CDR3 has 16 residues. The ends were cut back, 3 bases at V and 1 base at J, with 15 bases in the middle. This chain's CDR3 is CASSFRAGRGNTEAFF. The DNA for the CDR3 is TGTGCCAGCAGTTTTCGAGCGGGGAGGGGGAACACTGAAGCTTTCTTT.

The CDR3 DNA sequence: TGCGCCAGCAGCGCGGACGGCGCGTTCGGAACCGGGGAGCTGTTTTTT. This translates into CASSADGAFGTGELFF. This rearrangement joins TRBV5-1 to TRBJ2-2; D is undetermined. V lost 4 bases and J lost 5, with 18 bases in between. Germline-derived CDR1 and CDR2 are SGHRS and YFSETQ. The CDR3 covers 16 residues.

V gene TRBV9 combines with J gene TRBJ2-3; D is undetermined. The CDR3 sequence is 13 residues long. Looked up from germline, CDR1 is SGDLS and CDR2 is YYNGEE. Trimming removed 5 bases from V and 2 bases from J, with 9 bases in between. CDR3: CASSTITTDTQYF. CDR3 sequence (DNA): TGTGCCAGCAGTACAATAACCACAGATACGCAGTATTTT.

Of note for this clone: The junction departs from the called germline gene at one end, perhaps through a read error. V is TRBV28 and J is TRBJ1-6; the match to TRBD1 covers 8 bases. This CDR3 spans 12 amino acids. CDR1 is MDHEN and CDR2 is SYDVKM in the germline V gene. The DNA for the CDR3 is TGTGCCAGCAGTACCCCGACAGGGGACATCGACTTT. Encoded protein: CASSTPTGDIDF.